The 21 T cell receptor beta chains below were found in one sample sequenced in a study of T cells after yellow fever vaccination. MiXCR, applied by TCRdb to the 5' RACE reads, yields one record per CDR3 protein. The sample has 500,000 to 650,000 distinct CDR3 sequences, approximately 15% seen once. The sequenced sample was PBMCs, obtained on the day of the yellow fever booster vaccination. These receptor sequences come from a man aged 30 to 45 who received the YFV17D yellow fever vaccine.

The chain combines TRBV6-1 with TRBJ2-1; no reliable D call. CDR3 size: 18 residues. Between the trimmed V and J ends, which lost 4 bases and 0 bases, there was a span of 19 bases. CDR1 MNHNS and CDR2 SASEGT come from the germline V gene. CDR3 sequence (DNA): TGTGCCAGCAGTGTCACCCCGACCTCGGTGGGCTCCTACAATGAGCAGTTCTTC. It encodes CASSVTPTSVGSYNEQFF.

The chain recombines TRBV6-1 with TRBJ2-2; 10 bases map to TRBD1. The CDR3 is 14 residues long. The germline V gene has CDR1 MNHNS and CDR2 SASEGT. V was pared by 10 bases and J by 5 bases, with 7 bases of the junction left unmatched. CDR3 nucleotides: TGTGCCACTCTAAGACAGGGGGCGACCGGGGAGCTGTTTTTT. It encodes CATLRQGATGELFF.

This sequence joins TRBV18 and TRBJ2-1; D unclear. Trimming stripped 8 bases from V and 4 bases from J, with 12 bases between. Germline values: CDR1 KGHSH, CDR2 LQKENI. The CDR3 loop spans 13 amino acids. CDR3 coding DNA: TGTGCCAGCGGACCGCTCTTATACAATGAGCAGTTCTTC. It encodes CASGPLLYNEQFF.

The chain joins TRBV7-2 to TRBJ2-7, with TRBD2 identical over 13 bases. CDR1 and CDR2 from the germline V gene are SGHTA and FQGNSA. The CDR3 extends over 14 amino acids. Germline trimming cut 3 bases from V and 6 bases from J; bases unmatched to any gene: 2. CDR3 residues: CASSLTSGGFEQYF. CDR3 sequence (DNA): TGTGCCAGCAGCTTGACTAGCGGGGGGTTCGAGCAGTACTTC.

The gene calls are TRBV13 and TRBJ2-1, with D possibly matching TRBD1 (8 bases). Trimming removed 5 bases from V and 9 bases from J, with 20 bases in between. This CDR3 comprises 15 residues. Looked up from germline, CDR1 is PRHDT and CDR2 is FYEKMQ (reference sequence). The CDR3 reads CASSQGASGFGEQFF. The CDR3 coding sequence is TGTGCCAGCAGCCAGGGGGCTAGCGGTTTCGGTGAGCAGTTCTTC.

This clonotype was counted only a few times. The rearrangement joins TRBV18 to TRBJ1-2; 9 bases line up with TRBD1. Germline V gene data show CDR1 as KGHSH and CDR2 as LQKENI. V trimming: 3 bases; J trimming: 2 bases; junction bases outside the gene matches: 1. The CDR3 loop spans 14 amino acids. CDR3 loop: CASSPGQGNYGYTF. The CDR3 DNA reads TGTGCCAGCTCACCGGGACAGGGAAACTATGGCTACACCTTC.

This clonotype has ten or more counts. The chain couples TRBV19 to TRBJ2-7; 9 positions agree with TRBD2. Germline V CDR1 and CDR2: LNHDA, SQIVND (reference sequence). The CDR3 runs to 16 residues. Losses at the gene ends were 2 bases for V and 0 bases for J; bases not matched to a gene: 5. The CDR3 bases are TGTGCCAGTAGTATAAGGGCTAGCGGGACCTCCTACGAGCAGTACTTC. Residues: CASSIRASGTSYEQYF.

This chain links TRBV6-1 with TRBJ2-2; the match to TRBD2 covers 9 bases. Trimming at V came to 7 bases and at J to 6 bases, leaving 9 bases not matched to a gene. The CDR3 contains 15 residues. In germline, CDR1 is MNHNS, CDR2 SASEGT. The CDR3 nucleotides read TGTGCCAGCATAGGAGGCGGGAGGGCCCCCGGGGAGCTGTTTTTT. Protein product: CASIGGGRAPGELFF.

V usage is TRBV20-1 and J usage is TRBJ2-3; a possible D gene is TRBD2 (5 bases). The CDR3 totals 16 residues. V lost 6 bases and J lost 3, with 22 bases in between. The germline CDR1 and CDR2 sequences are DFQATT and SNEGSKA (reference sequence). DNA of the CDR3: TGCAGTGCCCGATCCCGGGAACTAGGGTTTACAGATACGCAGTATTTT. It translates to CSARSRELGFTDTQYF.

The chain combines TRBV7-2 with TRBJ2-3, with 8 bases that match TRBD2. Trimming at V came to 6 bases and at J to 3 bases, leaving 11 bases not matched to a gene. CDR3 length: 16 residues. The germline CDR1 and CDR2 sequences are SGHTA and FQGNSA. CDR3 sequence (DNA): TGTGCCAGCAGGCCCCGGGGGGGGGGGCGGACAGATACGCAGTATTTT. It codes for CASRPRGGGRTDTQYF.

The rearrangement links TRBV6-2 or TRBV6-3 to TRBJ2-5, with a tentative D call TRBD2 (6 bases). The V end lost 5 bases, the J end lost 7 bases, and 8 bases lay between the germline ends. Germline V gene lookup returns CDR1 MNHEY and CDR2 SVGEGT. The CDR3 runs to 11 residues. CDR3 in DNA: TGTGCCAGCAGTAACGGGAGGACCCAGTACTTC. This translates into CASSNGRTQYF.

Worth noting for this clonotype: At one end the junction does not follow the germline gene, possibly because of a read error. The chain combines TRBV7-7 with TRBJ2-5; 10 bases are a match to TRBD2. Germline V gene sequence: CDR1 SSHAT, CDR2 FNYEAQ (reference sequence). There are 16 residues in the CDR3. The CDR3 DNA follows: TGTGCTAGCAGCTTTGGGGTAGCGGGAGGCCAAGAGACCCAGTACTTC. Translation: CASSFGVAGGQETQYF.

This clonotype was counted many times. J is TRBJ2-2 and V is TRBV12-3 or TRBV12-4; D remains unclear. V lost 5 bases and J lost 7, with 8 bases in between. This CDR3 is built from 12 residues. This CDR3 is CASSRNIGELFF. CDR3 DNA: TGTGCCAGCAGTCGGAATATCGGGGAGCTGTTTTTT.

This clonotype was picked up a small number of times. The CDR3 spells CASSLPRTGDTYEQYF. The CDR3 nucleotides are TGTGCCAGCAGTTTACCCCGGACAGGGGACACCTACGAGCAGTACTTC. This chain uses TRBV27 with TRBJ2-7; 9 positions agree with TRBD1. CDR3 length: 16 residues. Trimming took 2 bases from V and 2 from J; bases not matched to a gene: 7. In germline, CDR1 is MNHEY, CDR2 SMNVEV (reference sequence).

This clonotype was counted a few times. V usage is TRBV19 and J usage is TRBJ2-2; 12 bases are shared with TRBD2. The CDR3 contains 15 residues. Trimming cost V 10 bases and J 4 bases; bases outside gene matches: 7. Per the germline V gene, CDR1 is LNHDA and CDR2 is SQIVND (reference sequence). DNA of the CDR3: TGTGCCACCCGACTAGCGGGAGAGGGCACCGGGGAGCTGTTTTTT. It is translated as CATRLAGEGTGELFF. Full variable domain (outside the CDR3, taken from reference TRBV19 and TRBJ2-2): DGGITQSPKYLFRKEGQNVTLSCEQNLNHDAMYWYRQDPGQGLRLIYYSQIVNDFQKGDIAEGYSVSREKKESFPLTVTSAQKNPTAFYLCATRLAGEGTGELFFGEGSRLTVL.

This chain joins TRBV7-2 and TRBJ2-1; maybe TRBD2 (6 bases). CDR3 length equals 15 residues. Between the trimmed V and J ends, which lost 8 bases and 11 bases, there was a span of 25 bases. Looked up from germline, CDR1 is SGHTA and CDR2 is FQGNSA. In nucleotides, the CDR3 is TGTGCCAGCCGGTTTAGGAGCGGGTCCTCGGAAAAGCAGTTCTTC. Its protein product is CASRFRSGSSEKQFF.

The chain has TRBV20-1 and TRBJ1-1, with D hard to call. Germline CDR1 DFQATT, CDR2 SNEGSKA (reference sequence). V was shortened by 3 bases and J by 2 bases, with 16 bases between the two germline ends. The CDR3 contains 15 residues. CDR3 DNA: TGCAGTGCTAGCTTCCTACCGGGCCTCAACACTGAAGCTTTCTTT. Translating it yields CSASFLPGLNTEAFF.

This clonotype has a handful of counts. The chain employs TRBV29-1 and TRBJ2-6; TRBD2 might be the D (5 bases). V gave up 4 bases and J gave up 0 bases, with 16 bases separating them. Per the germline V gene, CDR1 is SQVTM and CDR2 is ANQGSEA. The CDR3 has 17 residues. In DNA, the CDR3 is TGCAGCGTTGTTGCACCAGCGGTTAACTCTGGGGCCAACGTCCTGACTTTC. Translated, it gives CSVVAPAVNSGANVLTF.

This clonotype was seen only a few times. J is TRBJ2-7 and V is TRBV2, with D unclear. The CDR3 runs 13 residues. CDR1 and CDR2 (germline): SNHLY, FYNNEI. V was cut by 5 bases and J by 6 bases, with 14 bases left in between. DNA of the CDR3: TGTGCCAGCAGTTCCGACCTAGTCAGCGAGCAGTACTTC. Protein sequence: CASSSDLVSEQYF.

This clonotype was found many times. The CDR3 nucleotides read TGTGCCAGCAGCTCCCTAGGGACAGGGGTTAACGAGCAGTACTTC. Translating gives CASSSLGTGVNEQYF. The chain uses TRBV7-2 and TRBJ2-7, with 10 bases identical to TRBD1. Losses at the gene ends were 4 bases for V and 5 bases for J; bases not matched to a gene: 8. The CDR3 sequence is 15 residues long. CDR1 and CDR2 from the germline V gene are SGHTA and FQGNSA.

V gene TRBV7-2 combines with J gene TRBJ2-7; D possibly corresponds to TRBD1 (6 bases). Per the germline V gene, CDR1 is SGHTA and CDR2 is FQGNSA. The V gene lost 5 bases and the J gene lost 1 base, with 15 bases spanning the gap. The CDR3 totals 15 residues. The CDR3 spells CASSLTLQGSYEQYF. The CDR3 DNA reads as TGTGCCAGCAGCCTAACCCTCCAGGGGTCCTACGAGCAGTACTTC.